Shown below are 29 T cell receptor beta chains from a single sample sequenced in a study of cytomegalovirus exposure and HLA in healthy donors. Assay: immunoSEQ multiplex PCR; the TCRdb copy retains only in-frame clones and omits some. The sample has about 330,000 clones, roughly 90% seen once. Sample: PBMCs. The receptor set was obtained from a woman between 25 and 40 years old in good health and CMV-seropositive.

The gene calls are TRBV7-6 and TRBJ2-5; TRBD1 matches at 7 bases. Germline loops: CDR1 SGHVS, CDR2 FNYEAQ. The CDR3 has 13 residues. V was clipped by 4 bases and J by 7 bases; unmatched bases: 6. As DNA, the CDR3 is TGTGCCAGCAGCTCGACAGGGATGTGGACCCAGTACTTC. As protein: CASSSTGMWTQYF. The full variable domain, completed using reference TRBV7-6 and TRBJ2-5, is GAGVSQSPRYKVTKRGQDVALRCDPISGHVSLYWYRQALGQGPEFLTYFNYEAQQDKSGLPNDRFSAERPEGSISTLTIQRTEQRDSAMYRCASSSTGMWTQYFGPGTRLLVL.

Remarks on this clone: The sample holds other DNA sequences that translate to the same CDR3. The V gene is TRBV5-1, the J gene TRBJ1-2; D possibly corresponds to TRBD1 (5 bases). Germline assignment: CDR1 SGHRS and CDR2 YFSETQ. The CDR3 is 14 amino acids. The germline V and J ends were trimmed by 0 bases and 4 bases, with 10 bases remaining between them. In DNA, the CDR3 is TGCGCCAGCAGCTTGGGGCAGGGTGCCTATGGCTACACCTTC. Translated: CASSLGQGAYGYTF.

The chain couples TRBV5-6 to TRBJ2-3; D is perhaps TRBD2 (6 bases). In germline, CDR1 is SGHDT, CDR2 YYEEEE. This CDR3 comprises 13 residues. V lost 4 bases and J lost 4, with 10 bases in between. The CDR3 DNA reads as TGTGCCAGCAGCATCGGGAGTTCAGATACGCAGTATTTT. It translates to CASSIGSSDTQYF.

The genes are TRBV4-3 and TRBJ1-1, with 8 bases aligning to TRBD1. The trim removed 5 bases at V and 7 bases at J, leaving 6 bases unmatched. The CDR3 runs 13 residues. Per germline, CDR1 LGHNA and CDR2 YSLEER. The CDR3 DNA follows: TGCGCCAGCAGCAAACGACAGGGGTTTGAAGCTTTCTTT. Its translation is CASSKRQGFEAFF.

This chain uses TRBV7-8 with TRBJ2-1, with TRBD2 as a possible D gene (6 bases). The CDR3 covers 12 residues. V was clipped by 8 bases and J by 6 bases, with 11 bases between them. Germline-derived CDR1 and CDR2 are SGHVS and FQNEAQ. The CDR3 spells CASRGTGNEQFF. For the CDR3, the DNA is TGTGCCAGCCGCGGGACCGGCAATGAGCAGTTCTTC.

This chain joins TRBV7-8 and TRBJ1-2, with D possibly being TRBD1 (6 bases). The CDR3 contains 13 residues. From germline, CDR1 is SGHVS and CDR2 FQNEAQ. Trimming took off 5 bases at V and 5 bases at J, with 12 bases between the two ends. This CDR3 reads CASSPEGGYGYTF. The CDR3 bases are TGTGCCAGCAGCCCTGAGGGGGGTTATGGCTACACCTTC.

In nucleotides, the CDR3 is TGTGCCAGCAGCTCTTCTAGCGGGAGGGCCTGGAATGAGCAGTTCTTC. It specifies CASSSSSGRAWNEQFF. This rearrangement joins TRBV7-3 to TRBJ2-1, with 12 bases lining up with TRBD2. Unmatched junction bases numbered 8, after V lost 4 bases and J lost 7 bases. Looked up from germline, CDR1 is SGHTA and CDR2 is FQGTGA. CDR3 length equals 16 residues.

Comments on this clone: It is likely a read error, because the conserved phenylalanine at the end of the CDR3 is missing. No DNA is shown, since the ends of the CDR3 on it are uncertain; the CDR3 is the one TCRdb lists. V gene TRBV3-1 (or the pseudogene TRBV3-2) combines with J gene TRBJ1-2. From its first to its last residue, the CDR3 has 8 amino acids. The germline V gene has CDR1 LGHDT and CDR2 YNNKEL (reference sequence). This chain's CDR3 is CASSRLSS.

The chain links TRBV29-1 to TRBJ2-2; weak D call: TRBD1 (5 bases). This CDR3 contains 14 residues. V lost 4 bases and J lost 3, with 12 bases in between. CDR1 and CDR2 (germline): SQVTM, ANQGSEA. CDR3 region: CSVVLGPDTGELFF. The CDR3 DNA reads TGCAGCGTTGTTCTGGGGCCCGACACCGGGGAGCTGTTTTTT.

The CDR3 reads CASTTSGSYNEQFF. In DNA, the CDR3 is TGTGCCAGCACCACCTCCGGGAGCTACAATGAGCAGTTCTTC. The chain uses TRBV28 and TRBJ2-1; a possible D gene is TRBD2 (6 bases). The V and J ends lost 7 bases and 3 bases respectively, with 13 bases between them. The CDR3 has 14 amino acids. Germline values: CDR1 MDHEN, CDR2 SYDVKM.

The rearrangement uses TRBV6-1 and TRBJ1-5; D is undetermined. V was cut by 4 bases and J by 4 bases, with 17 bases left in between. The germline V gene encodes CDR1 MNHNS and CDR2 SASEGT. The CDR3 is made up of 16 amino acids. The CDR3: CASSAMSGMSNQPQHF. The CDR3 bases are TGTGCCAGCAGTGCAATGTCGGGGATGTCGAATCAGCCCCAGCATTTT.

This chain connects TRBV6-1 to TRBJ2-7; D remains unclear. CDR1 MNHNS and CDR2 SASEGT come from the germline V gene. Deletions cut 0 bases from V and 5 bases from J, with 11 bases between. CDR3 length: 14 residues. The DNA of the CDR3 is TGTGCCAGCAGTGAAGCAGGGTGGTGGGACGAGCAGTACTTC. This codes for CASSEAGWWDEQYF.

The CDR3 coding sequence is TGTGCCAGCAGTTTTGGGTTTCTCTCCCCTGACGTCTACGAGCAGTACTTC. Its protein product is CASSFGFLSPDVYEQYF. V is TRBV28 and J is TRBJ2-7; D is ambiguous. This CDR3 is 17 amino acids long. Germline CDR1 MDHEN, CDR2 SYDVKM. V gave up 3 bases and J gave up 3 bases, with 21 bases separating them.

V gene TRBV9 combines with J gene TRBJ2-5; 9 bases are a match to TRBD2. The CDR3 runs to 14 residues. The germline V gene encodes CDR1 SGDLS and CDR2 YYNGEE. The trim removed 7 bases at V and 6 bases at J, leaving 10 bases unmatched. Here the CDR3 reads CASGGGEFQKTQYF. The DNA for the CDR3 is TGTGCCAGCGGCGGGGGGGAGTTTCAGAAGACCCAGTACTTC. Filled out from reference TRBV9 and TRBJ2-5, the complete variable domain reads DSGVTQTPKHLITATGQRVTLRCSPRSGDLSVYWYQQSLDQGLQFLIQYYNGEERAKGNILERFSAQQFPDLHSELNLSSLELGDSALYFCASGGGEFQKTQYFGPGTRLLVL.

In DNA form, the CDR3 reads TGTGCCAGCAGCGTAGGGGAAGGACCAGAGCAGTACTTC. This translates into CASSVGEGPEQYF. The rearrangement uses TRBV9 and TRBJ2-7, with unresolved D. Trimming took off 0 bases at V and 7 bases at J, with 11 bases between the two ends. This CDR3 is built from 13 residues. Germline CDR1 is SGDLS and CDR2 is YYNGEE.

This clone showed up just once. This chain connects TRBV19 to TRBJ1-1; perhaps TRBD1 as D (6 bases). CDR3 size: 12 residues. Trimming took 6 bases from V and 8 from J, leaving 13 bases between them. CDR1 LNHDA and CDR2 SQIVND come from the germline V gene (reference sequence). The DNA of the CDR3 is TGTGCCAGTAGAAGAGAGACAGGAGAAGCTTTCTTT. Translating it yields CASRRETGEAFF.

V usage is TRBV30 and J usage is TRBJ2-6; D possibly uses TRBD1 or TRBD2 (6 bases each). Looked up from germline, CDR1 is GTSNPN and CDR2 is SVGIG (reference sequence). The CDR3 has 16 amino acids. V was cut by 0 bases and J by 4 bases, with 13 bases left in between. Here the CDR3 DNA reads TGTGCCTGGAGTGTTATGGGGGGCGCGGGGGCCAACGTCCTGACTTTC. This sequence encodes CAWSVMGGAGANVLTF.

CDR3 nucleotide sequence: TGTGCCAGCAGCCAAGAGGGCAGGGAAGAGACCCAGTACTTC. This translates into CASSQEGREETQYF. V gene TRBV4-2 combines with J gene TRBJ2-5; weak D call: TRBD1 (5 bases). This CDR3 is 14 amino acids long. V was cut by 0 bases and J by 3 bases, with 8 bases left in between. The germline V gene has CDR1 LGHNA and CDR2 YNFKEQ.

This chain uses TRBV9 with TRBJ1-5; D uncertain. In germline, CDR1 is SGDLS, CDR2 YYNGEE. This CDR3 contains 14 residues. V shed 0 bases and J shed 2 bases, with 6 bases lying between them. The CDR3 spells CASSVGGGNQPQHF. CDR3 DNA sequence: TGTGCCAGCAGCGTAGGGGGAGGCAATCAGCCCCAGCATTTT.

The chain carries TRBV6-4 and TRBJ2-2; 8 bases are shared with TRBD2. V lost 4 bases, J lost 4 bases, and 5 bases stayed unmatched. Germline loops: CDR1 MRHNA, CDR2 SNTAGT. The CDR3 has 15 residues. The CDR3, as DNA: TGTGCCAGCAGTGTGGGACTAGGGAGCACCGGGGAGCTGTTTTTT. Amino acids: CASSVGLGSTGELFF.

The CDR3 loop is CASSSRMGTEAFF. The CDR3 bases are TGTGCCAGCAGCTCTCGTATGGGCACTGAAGCTTTCTTT. This chain connects TRBV7-2 to TRBJ1-1, with D uncertain. The V gene's germline CDR1 is SGHTA and CDR2 FQGNSA. The germline V and J ends were trimmed by 4 bases and 4 bases, with 10 bases remaining between them. This CDR3 comprises 13 residues.

This chain connects TRBV28 to TRBJ2-4, with a tentative D call TRBD1 (9 bases). The V gene's germline CDR1 is MDHEN and CDR2 SYDVKM. This CDR3 has 16 amino acids. V was clipped by 5 bases and J by 6 bases, with 20 bases between them. The CDR3 sequence: CASSPPGGTGTNIQYF. CDR3 in DNA: TGTGCCAGCAGTCCCCCGGGGGGGACAGGGACAAACATTCAGTACTTC.

CDR3 in DNA: TGTGCCAGCAGTGAAGCTGCAGGGGCGTGGACTGAAGCTTTCTTT. Amino acids: CASSEAAGAWTEAFF. The chain links TRBV2 to TRBJ1-1, with TRBD1 as a possible D gene (6 bases). V was shortened by 0 bases and J by 5 bases, with 13 bases between the two germline ends. The CDR3 has 15 amino acids. Looked up from germline, CDR1 is SNHLY and CDR2 is FYNNEI.

This rearrangement joins TRBV11-2 to TRBJ2-7, with a tentative D call TRBD2 (5 bases). This CDR3 is built from 17 residues. V was pared by 7 bases and J by 3 bases, with 25 bases between. Germline lookup yields CDR1 SGHAT and CDR2 FQNNGV. CDR3 residues: CASTPQWGDTDDYEQYF. The CDR3 nucleotides read TGTGCCAGCACCCCCCAGTGGGGAGACACCGATGACTACGAGCAGTACTTC.

This clone has more than one count but fewer than ten. V gene TRBV11-1 combines with J gene TRBJ2-1; 9 bases line up with TRBD1. This CDR3 has 17 residues. V shed 1 base, J shed 5 bases, and the junction held 9 bases outside the gene matches. CDR1 SGHAT and CDR2 FQDESV come from the germline V gene (reference sequence). In DNA, the CDR3 is TGTGCCAGCAGCTTAGGCCCGGGACAGGGAGGGGACAATGAGCAGTTCTTC. Its protein product is CASSLGPGQGGDNEQFF.

The J gene is TRBJ2-7, the V gene TRBV11-2; 7 nucleotides match TRBD2. After removal of 0 bases from V and 4 bases from J, the junction contained 9 bases not matched to a gene. The CDR3 sequence is 16 residues long. CDR1 and CDR2 from the germline V gene are SGHAT and FQNNGV. The CDR3 DNA reads as TGTGCCAGCAGCTTAGATCCGGGACTATGGGATTACGAGCAGTACTTC. Protein: CASSLDPGLWDYEQYF.

The chain links TRBV7-6 to TRBJ2-1, with 7 bases that match TRBD1. The J segment lost 6 bases and the V segment lost 0 bases, leaving 11 bases of the junction unmatched. The CDR3 extends over 17 amino acids. Germline V gene lookup returns CDR1 SGHVS and CDR2 FNYEAQ. The CDR3 DNA reads as TGTGCCAGCAGCTTAGCCTCTACAGGGGCGAGCCCCAATGAGCAGTTCTTC. Amino acids: CASSLASTGASPNEQFF.

The chain couples TRBV10-3 to TRBJ2-3; 13 bases line up with TRBD2. CDR1 is ENHRY, CDR2 SYGVKD, per germline. This CDR3 has 15 amino acids. Trimming removed 6 bases from V and 2 bases from J; junction bases left unmatched: 2. CDR3 loop: CAIRTSGGNTDTQYF. CDR3 nucleotide sequence: TGTGCCATCAGGACTAGCGGGGGGAACACAGATACGCAGTATTTT.

This chain joins TRBV28 and TRBJ1-5; no reliable D call. Trimming took off 4 bases at V and 9 bases at J, with 10 bases between the two ends. Germline CDR1 and CDR2: MDHEN and SYDVKM. The CDR3 runs 12 residues. The CDR3: CASSSAGGPQHF. CDR3 coding DNA: TGTGCCAGCAGTTCCGCGGGTGGGCCCCAGCATTTT.